The 19 T cell receptor beta chains listed next were all sequenced from one sample in a study of metastatic and nonmetastatic thyroid tumors. TCRdb re-called the PCR reads through MiXCR. The sample consists of some 25,000 clones, approximately 20% of them appearing once. Until they underwent thyroid surgery, no patient had received any treatment. The sample was blood. Receptor source: a male donor with papillary thyroid cancer or a benign thyroid nodule (not recorded which). Some clones in this sample may be carry-over from other donors' samples.

This clone was counted ten times or more. The CDR3 DNA is TGTGCCAGCAGTTTACAGGGGGCGTTTGAGACCCAGTACTTC. Its protein product is CASSLQGAFETQYF. The chain employs TRBV27 and TRBJ2-5, with TRBD1 matching 8 bases. This CDR3 has 14 residues. V shed 2 bases, J shed 5 bases, and the junction held 4 bases outside the gene matches. The germline gives CDR1 MNHEY, CDR2 SMNVEV (reference sequence).

The sample holds a few counts of this clone. An end of the junction does not agree with germline; a read error may underlie this. The rearrangement links TRBV6-2 or TRBV6-3 to TRBJ1-2; perhaps TRBD1 as D (6 bases). From germline, CDR1 is MNHEY and CDR2 SVGEGT. This CDR3 region has 18 residues. CDR3 DNA sequence: TGCGCCAGCATTCGAAAGGTGGGGGTCGGGGGGCCTAACTATGGCTACACCTTC. The encoded protein is CASIRKVGVGGPNYGYTF.

CDR3 residues: CASSLGAAYNEQFF. CDR3 bases: TGTGCCAGCAGCCTAGGGGCAGCCTACAATGAGCAGTTCTTC. The rearrangement links TRBV6-2 or TRBV6-3 to TRBJ2-1; D may be TRBD1 (5 bases). V lost 6 bases and J lost 2, with 11 bases in between. The CDR3 length is 14 residues. Germline V gives CDR1 MNHEY, CDR2 SVGEGT.

This clone was seen more than once but under ten times. This chain links TRBV6-1 with TRBJ2-1; D unclear. Germline assignment: CDR1 MNHNS and CDR2 SASEGT. The CDR3 sequence is 15 residues long. Trimming stripped 5 bases from V and 0 bases from J, with 11 bases between. DNA of the CDR3: TGTGCCAGCAGTATCAGGCCGAGCTCCTACAATGAGCAGTTCTTC. Its translation is CASSIRPSSYNEQFF.

Judged by abundance, this clone is medium-sized. The chain carries TRBV27 and TRBJ2-7; 9 bases fit TRBD2. This CDR3 is 14 amino acids long. The germline CDR1 and CDR2 sequences are MNHEY and SMNVEV (reference sequence). The V segment lost 2 bases and the J segment 7 bases; nucleotides outside the gene matches: 6. CDR3 region: CASSLNSGSVEQYF. CDR3 DNA: TGTGCCAGCAGTTTAAATAGCGGGAGCGTTGAGCAGTACTTC.

This clone was recorded many times. The J gene is TRBJ1-3, the V gene TRBV19, with D perhaps TRBD1 (5 bases). Germline CDR1 reads LNHDA; CDR2 reads SQIVND (reference sequence). The CDR3 totals 14 residues. The V end lost 8 bases, the J end lost 4 bases, and 15 bases lay between the germline ends. The CDR3 sequence: CASGSGSTGNTIYF. CDR3 in DNA: TGTGCCAGTGGTTCAGGGTCCACCGGAAACACCATATATTTT.

The chain employs TRBV5-7 and TRBJ1-3; D is uncertain. TRBV5-7 is annotated as an ORF whose role is uncertain. This CDR3 is built from 12 residues. Trimming removed 2 bases at V and 4 bases at J, with 4 bases between. CDR3 region: CASSFTGNTIYF. The CDR3 DNA sequence: TGTGCCAGCAGCTTTACAGGAAACACCATATATTTT.

This clone was detected many times. The chain couples TRBV3-1 to TRBJ2-4, with a possible D match to TRBD2 (6 bases). Trimming left V 3 bases short and J 5 bases short, with 14 bases between. CDR3 length equals 15 residues. CDR1 LGHDT and CDR2 YNNKEL come from the germline V gene (reference sequence). The CDR3 DNA sequence: TGTGCCAGCAGCCAGTATCCGGGACTGGAAAACATTCAGTACTTC. Translated, it gives CASSQYPGLENIQYF.

This clone is medium-sized (0.01 to 0.1%) by share. The rearrangement uses TRBV12-3 or TRBV12-4 and TRBJ2-3; perhaps TRBD2 as D (6 bases). V was shortened by 2 bases and J by 12 bases, with 12 bases between the two germline ends. The CDR3 covers 12 residues. For the CDR3, the DNA is TGTGCCAGCAGTTTATGGGGGGACCCCCAGTATTTT. Protein: CASSLWGDPQYF.

For the CDR3, the DNA is TGTGCCAGCAGTGACCTACTAGCGGAAAACTACGAGCAGTACTTC. The encoded protein is CASSDLLAENYEQYF. V is TRBV6-1 and J is TRBJ2-7, with 8 nucleotides matching TRBD2. The CDR3 length is 15 residues. In germline, CDR1 is MNHNS, CDR2 SASEGT. V shed 3 bases and J 3 bases; nucleotides not matched to a gene: 7.

This clone was seen many times. The genes are TRBV5-6 and TRBJ2-3, with D possibly being TRBD2 (5 bases). Germline lookup yields CDR1 SGHDT and CDR2 YYEEEE. V shed 1 base and J shed 3 bases, with 12 bases lying between them. This CDR3 is 15 amino acids long. CDR3 loop: CASSLLAGGTDTQYF. CDR3 DNA sequence: TGTGCCAGCAGCTTGCTGGCGGGTGGGACAGATACGCAGTATTTT.

This clone was observed a few times. Its ends do not fully match the called genes, so a read error is possible. The chain has TRBV25-1 and TRBJ2-7, with D unresolved. Germline CDR1 MGHDK, CDR2 SYGVNS. This CDR3 has 13 residues. The chain's CDR3 is CAISESPLYEQYF. The CDR3 coding sequence is TGTGCCATCAGTGAATCTCCCCTGTACGAGCAGTACTTT.

This clone was seen at least ten times. The junction departs from germline at one end; a sequencing error may be responsible. V gene TRBV7-7 combines with J gene TRBJ2-5, with a tentative D call TRBD1 (5 bases). The germline CDR1 and CDR2 sequences are SSHAT and FNYEAQ (reference sequence). This CDR3 contains 13 residues. The CDR3 loop reads CASSLRTRETQYF. The CDR3 region has the DNA TGTGCTAGCAGCTTAAGGACAAGGGAGACCCAGTACTTC.

This clone has a count of ten or more. The chain has TRBV7-8 and TRBJ2-2; 8 bases are a match to TRBD2. The trim removed 1 base at V and 7 bases at J, leaving 2 bases unmatched. Germline V gives CDR1 SGHVS, CDR2 FQNEAQ. The CDR3 is 14 amino acids. This chain's CDR3 is CASSLGTSHGELFF. The CDR3 DNA is TGTGCCAGCAGCTTAGGGACTAGCCACGGGGAGCTGTTTTTT.

This clone has at least ten counts. The chain carries TRBV18 and TRBJ2-7; TRBD1 matches at 9 bases. Trimming cost V 5 bases and J 7 bases; bases outside gene matches: 6. Germline V lookup: CDR1 KGHSH, CDR2 LQKENI. The CDR3 has 13 residues. The CDR3 DNA reads TGTGCCAGCTCAACAGGACAGGGGAATGAGCAGTACTTC. This sequence encodes CASSTGQGNEQYF.

This clone was found many times. This chain connects TRBV4-2 to TRBJ2-3, with D possibly being TRBD1 or TRBD2 (7 bases each). The CDR3 is 18 amino acids. The germline V gene encodes CDR1 LGHNA and CDR2 YNFKEQ. Trimming removed 0 bases at V and 7 bases at J, with 23 bases between. The CDR3 sequence is CASSQEPQGTAGFYTQYF. The CDR3 nucleotides read TGTGCCAGCAGCCAAGAGCCACAGGGGACAGCGGGATTTTATACGCAGTATTTT.

The V and J genes are TRBV20-1 and TRBJ2-2; maybe TRBD2 (5 bases). Trimming took 4 bases from V and 6 from J, leaving 9 bases between them. Germline CDR1 reads DFQATT; CDR2 reads SNEGSKA (reference sequence). CDR3 size: 12 residues. The CDR3 reads CSATNSAGELFF. DNA for the CDR3: TGCAGTGCTACGAATAGCGCCGGGGAGCTGTTTTTT.

The rearrangement uses TRBV6-1 and TRBJ2-2; TRBD1 agrees at 8 bases. CDR3 length equals 15 residues. V shed 5 bases and J 4 bases; nucleotides not matched to a gene: 6. The germline V gene has CDR1 MNHNS and CDR2 SASEGT. CDR3 region: CASSKTTGGTGELFF. Here the CDR3 DNA reads TGTGCCAGCAGTAAAACTACAGGGGGCACCGGGGAGCTGTTTTTT.

Only a few counts were recorded for this clone. The gene calls are TRBV7-9 and TRBJ1-6; TRBD1 agrees at 10 bases. This CDR3 spans 15 amino acids. V shed 4 bases and J 10 bases; nucleotides not matched to a gene: 7. Germline loops: CDR1 SEHNR, CDR2 FQNEAQ (reference sequence). The CDR3, as DNA: TGTGCCAGCAGCTCCCGGGACAGGGGAGGGTCACCCCTCCACTTT. Translation gives CASSSRDRGGSPLHF.